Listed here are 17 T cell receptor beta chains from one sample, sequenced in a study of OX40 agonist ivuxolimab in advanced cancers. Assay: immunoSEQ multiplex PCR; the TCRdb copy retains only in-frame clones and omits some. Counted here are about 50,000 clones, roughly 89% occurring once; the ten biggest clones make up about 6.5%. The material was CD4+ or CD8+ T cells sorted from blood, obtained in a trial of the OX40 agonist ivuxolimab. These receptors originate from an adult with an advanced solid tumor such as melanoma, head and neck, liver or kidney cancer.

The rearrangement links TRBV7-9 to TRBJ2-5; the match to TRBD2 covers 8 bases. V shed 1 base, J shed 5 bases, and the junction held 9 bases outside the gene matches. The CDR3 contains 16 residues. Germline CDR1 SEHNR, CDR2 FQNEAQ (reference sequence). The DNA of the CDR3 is TGTGCCAGCAGCTTAGGGTTTAGCGGGAATGACGAGACCCAGTACTTC. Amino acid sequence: CASSLGFSGNDETQYF.

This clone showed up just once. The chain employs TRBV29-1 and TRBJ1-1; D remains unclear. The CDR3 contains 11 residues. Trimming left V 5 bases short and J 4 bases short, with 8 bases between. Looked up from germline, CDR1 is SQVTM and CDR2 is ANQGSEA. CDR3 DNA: TGCAGCGTTACGGAGGGCACTGAAGCTTTCTTT. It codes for CSVTEGTEAFF.

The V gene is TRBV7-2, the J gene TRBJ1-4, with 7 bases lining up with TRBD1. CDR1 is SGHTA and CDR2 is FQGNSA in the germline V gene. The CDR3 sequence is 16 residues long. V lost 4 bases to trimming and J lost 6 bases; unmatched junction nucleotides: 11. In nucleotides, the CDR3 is TGTGCCAGCAGCTCTCCTGATGGGGACAGCCATGAAAAACTGTTTTTT. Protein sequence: CASSSPDGDSHEKLFF.

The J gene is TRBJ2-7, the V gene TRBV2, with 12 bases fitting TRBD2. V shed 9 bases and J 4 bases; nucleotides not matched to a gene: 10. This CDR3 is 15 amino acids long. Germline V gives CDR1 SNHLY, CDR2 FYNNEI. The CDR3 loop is CASPGRTSGDYEQYV. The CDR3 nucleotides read TGTGCCAGTCCCGGTAGGACTAGCGGGGATTACGAGCAGTACGTC.

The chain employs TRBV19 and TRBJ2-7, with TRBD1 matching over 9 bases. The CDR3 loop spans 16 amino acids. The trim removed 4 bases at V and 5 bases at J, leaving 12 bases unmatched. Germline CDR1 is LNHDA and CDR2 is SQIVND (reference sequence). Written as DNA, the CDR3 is TGTGCCAGTAGTACACAACCCTCGGGACAGGGTGACGAGCAGTACGTC. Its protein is CASSTQPSGQGDEQYV.

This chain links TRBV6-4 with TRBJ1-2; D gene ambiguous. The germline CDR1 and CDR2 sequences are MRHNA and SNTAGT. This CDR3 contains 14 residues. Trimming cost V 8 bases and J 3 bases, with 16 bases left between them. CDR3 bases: TGTGCCAGCTCCCCGGGAGATGAATACTATGGCTACACCTTC. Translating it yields CASSPGDEYYGYTF.

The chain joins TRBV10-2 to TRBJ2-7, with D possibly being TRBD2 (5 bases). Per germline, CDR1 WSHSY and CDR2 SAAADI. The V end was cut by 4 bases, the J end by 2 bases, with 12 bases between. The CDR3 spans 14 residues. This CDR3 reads CASSGGSGPYEQYV. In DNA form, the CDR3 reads TGCGCCAGCAGTGGAGGAAGCGGCCCCTACGAGCAGTACGTC.

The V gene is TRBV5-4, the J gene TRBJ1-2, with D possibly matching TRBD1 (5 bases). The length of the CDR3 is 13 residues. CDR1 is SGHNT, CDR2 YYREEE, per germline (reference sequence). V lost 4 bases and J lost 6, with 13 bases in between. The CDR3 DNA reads TGTGCCAGCAGCGTTCAGGGCTACAATGGCTACACCTTC. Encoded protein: CASSVQGYNGYTF. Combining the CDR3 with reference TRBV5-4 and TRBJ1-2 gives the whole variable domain ETGVTQSPTHLIKTRGQQVTLRCSSQSGHNTVSWYQQALGQGPQFIFQYYREEENGRGNFPPRFSGLQFPNYSSELNVNALELDDSALYLCASSVQGYNGYTFGSGTRLTVV.

CDR3 loop: CSATGREQFF. CDR3 sequence (DNA): TGCAGCGCAACAGGGCGGGAGCAGTTCTTC. This chain uses TRBV29-1 with TRBJ2-1; maybe TRBD1 (6 bases). Trimming stripped 7 bases from V and 10 bases from J, with 11 bases between. The CDR3 is made up of 10 amino acids. Germline CDR1 SQVTM, CDR2 ANQGSEA.

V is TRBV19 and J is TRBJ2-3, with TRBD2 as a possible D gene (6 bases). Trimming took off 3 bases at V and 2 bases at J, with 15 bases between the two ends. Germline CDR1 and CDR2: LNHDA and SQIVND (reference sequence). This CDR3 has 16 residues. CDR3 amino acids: CASSMGAGRLTDTQYF. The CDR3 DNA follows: TGTGCCAGTAGTATGGGAGCGGGCCGACTCACAGATACGCAGTATTTT.

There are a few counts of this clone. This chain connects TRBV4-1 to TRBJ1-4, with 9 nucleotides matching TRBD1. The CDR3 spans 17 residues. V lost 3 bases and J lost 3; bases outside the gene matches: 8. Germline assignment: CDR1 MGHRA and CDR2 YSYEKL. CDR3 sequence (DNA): TGCGCCAGCAGCCATCTCCGGGGACAGGGATCTAATGAAAAACTGTTTTTT. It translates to CASSHLRGQGSNEKLFF.

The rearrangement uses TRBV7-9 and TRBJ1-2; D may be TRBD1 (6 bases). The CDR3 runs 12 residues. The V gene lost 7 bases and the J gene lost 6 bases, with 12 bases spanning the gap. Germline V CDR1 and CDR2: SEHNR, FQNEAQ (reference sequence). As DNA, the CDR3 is TGTGCCAGCAATTGGGGGGCTGATGGCTACACCTTC. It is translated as CASNWGADGYTF.

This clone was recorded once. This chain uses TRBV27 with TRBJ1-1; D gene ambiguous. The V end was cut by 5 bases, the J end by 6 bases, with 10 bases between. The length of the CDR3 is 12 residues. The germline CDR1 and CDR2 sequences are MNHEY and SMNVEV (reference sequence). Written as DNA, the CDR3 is TGTGCCAGCAGTCTTGAGGGCTCTGAAGCTTTCTTT. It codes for CASSLEGSEAFF.

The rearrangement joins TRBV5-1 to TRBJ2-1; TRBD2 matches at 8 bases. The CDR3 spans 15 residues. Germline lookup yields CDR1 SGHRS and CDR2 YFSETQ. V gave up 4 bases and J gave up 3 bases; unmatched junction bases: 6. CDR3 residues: CASSTGLENYNEQFF. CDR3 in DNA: TGCGCCAGCAGCACGGGACTAGAAAACTACAATGAGCAGTTCTTC.

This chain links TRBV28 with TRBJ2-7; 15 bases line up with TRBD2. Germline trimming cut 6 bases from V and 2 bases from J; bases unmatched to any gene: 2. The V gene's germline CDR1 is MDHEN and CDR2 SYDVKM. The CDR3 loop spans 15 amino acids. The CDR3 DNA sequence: TGTGCCAGCAGAAGGACTAGCGGGAGGGCCTACGAGCAGTACTTC. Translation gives CASRRTSGRAYEQYF.

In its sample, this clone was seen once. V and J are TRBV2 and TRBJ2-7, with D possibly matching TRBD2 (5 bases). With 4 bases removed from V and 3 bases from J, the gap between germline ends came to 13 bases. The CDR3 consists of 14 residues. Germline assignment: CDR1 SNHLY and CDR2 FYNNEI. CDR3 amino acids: CASSAERHSYEQYF. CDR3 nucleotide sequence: TGTGCCAGCAGTGCGGAGCGGCACAGCTACGAGCAGTACTTC.

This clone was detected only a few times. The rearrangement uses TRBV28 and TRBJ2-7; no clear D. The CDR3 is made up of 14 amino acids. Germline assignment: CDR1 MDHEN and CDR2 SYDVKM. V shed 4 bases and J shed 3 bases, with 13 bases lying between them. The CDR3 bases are TGTGCCAGCAGTTCCACGGTGGGGTTCTACGAGCAGTACTTC. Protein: CASSSTVGFYEQYF.